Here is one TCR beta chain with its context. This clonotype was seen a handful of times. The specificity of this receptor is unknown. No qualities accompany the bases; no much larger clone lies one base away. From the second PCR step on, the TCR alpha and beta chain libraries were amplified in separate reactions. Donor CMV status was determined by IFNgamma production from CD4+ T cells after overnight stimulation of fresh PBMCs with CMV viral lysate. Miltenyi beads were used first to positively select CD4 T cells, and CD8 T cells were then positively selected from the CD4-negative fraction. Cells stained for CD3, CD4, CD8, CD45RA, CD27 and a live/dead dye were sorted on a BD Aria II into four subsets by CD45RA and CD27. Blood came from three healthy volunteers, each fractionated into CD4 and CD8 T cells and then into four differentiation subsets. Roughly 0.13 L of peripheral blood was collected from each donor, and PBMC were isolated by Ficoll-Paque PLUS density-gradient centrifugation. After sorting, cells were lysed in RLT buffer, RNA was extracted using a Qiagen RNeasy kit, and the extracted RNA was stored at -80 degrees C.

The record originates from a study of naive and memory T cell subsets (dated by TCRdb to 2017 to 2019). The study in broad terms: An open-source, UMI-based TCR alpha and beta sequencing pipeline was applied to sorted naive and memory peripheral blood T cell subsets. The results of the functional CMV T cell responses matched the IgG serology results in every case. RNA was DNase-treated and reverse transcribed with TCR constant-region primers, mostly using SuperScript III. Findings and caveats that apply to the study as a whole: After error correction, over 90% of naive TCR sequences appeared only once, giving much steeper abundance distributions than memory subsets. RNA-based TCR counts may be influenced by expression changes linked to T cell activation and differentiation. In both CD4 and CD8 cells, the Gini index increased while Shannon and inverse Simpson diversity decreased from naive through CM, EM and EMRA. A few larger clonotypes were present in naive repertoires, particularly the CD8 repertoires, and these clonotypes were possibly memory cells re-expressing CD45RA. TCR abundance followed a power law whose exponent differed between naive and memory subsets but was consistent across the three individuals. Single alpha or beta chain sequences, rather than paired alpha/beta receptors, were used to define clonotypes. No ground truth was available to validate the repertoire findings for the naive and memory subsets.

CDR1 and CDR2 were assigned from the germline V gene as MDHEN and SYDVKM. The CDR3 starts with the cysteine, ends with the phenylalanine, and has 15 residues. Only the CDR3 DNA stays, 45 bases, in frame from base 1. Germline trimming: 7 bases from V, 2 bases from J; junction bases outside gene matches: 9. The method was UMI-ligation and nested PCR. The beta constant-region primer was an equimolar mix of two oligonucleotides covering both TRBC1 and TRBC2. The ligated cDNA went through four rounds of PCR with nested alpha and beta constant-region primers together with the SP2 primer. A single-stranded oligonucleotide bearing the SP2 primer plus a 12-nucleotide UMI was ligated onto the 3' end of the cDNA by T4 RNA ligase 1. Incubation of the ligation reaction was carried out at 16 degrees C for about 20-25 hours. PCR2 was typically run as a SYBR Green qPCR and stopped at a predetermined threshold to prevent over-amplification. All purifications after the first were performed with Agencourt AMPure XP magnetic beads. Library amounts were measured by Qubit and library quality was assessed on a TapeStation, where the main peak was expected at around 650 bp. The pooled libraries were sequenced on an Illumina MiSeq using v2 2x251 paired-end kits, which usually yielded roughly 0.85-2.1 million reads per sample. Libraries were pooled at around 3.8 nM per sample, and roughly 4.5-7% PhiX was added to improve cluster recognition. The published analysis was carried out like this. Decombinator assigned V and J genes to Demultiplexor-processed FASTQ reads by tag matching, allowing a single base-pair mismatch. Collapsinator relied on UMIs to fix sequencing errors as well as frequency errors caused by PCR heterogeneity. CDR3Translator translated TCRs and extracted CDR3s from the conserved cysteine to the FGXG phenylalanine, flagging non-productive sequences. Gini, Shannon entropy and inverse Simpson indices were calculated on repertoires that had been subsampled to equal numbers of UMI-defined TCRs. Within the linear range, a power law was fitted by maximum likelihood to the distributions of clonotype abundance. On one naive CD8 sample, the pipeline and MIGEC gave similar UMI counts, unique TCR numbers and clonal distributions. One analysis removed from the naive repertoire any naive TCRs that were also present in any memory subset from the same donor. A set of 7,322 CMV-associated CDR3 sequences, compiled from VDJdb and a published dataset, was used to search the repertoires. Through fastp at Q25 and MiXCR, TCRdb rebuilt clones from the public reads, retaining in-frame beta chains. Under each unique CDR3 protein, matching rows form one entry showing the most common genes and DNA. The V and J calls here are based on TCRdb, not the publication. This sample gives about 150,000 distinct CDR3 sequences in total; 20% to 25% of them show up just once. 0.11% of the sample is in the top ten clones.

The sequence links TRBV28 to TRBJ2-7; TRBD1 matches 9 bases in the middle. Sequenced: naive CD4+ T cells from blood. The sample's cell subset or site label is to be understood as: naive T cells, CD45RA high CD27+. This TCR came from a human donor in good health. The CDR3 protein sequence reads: CASTRGTGFTYEQYF. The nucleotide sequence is TGTGCCAGCACCCGGGGGACAGGGTTTACCTACGAGCAGTACTTC.